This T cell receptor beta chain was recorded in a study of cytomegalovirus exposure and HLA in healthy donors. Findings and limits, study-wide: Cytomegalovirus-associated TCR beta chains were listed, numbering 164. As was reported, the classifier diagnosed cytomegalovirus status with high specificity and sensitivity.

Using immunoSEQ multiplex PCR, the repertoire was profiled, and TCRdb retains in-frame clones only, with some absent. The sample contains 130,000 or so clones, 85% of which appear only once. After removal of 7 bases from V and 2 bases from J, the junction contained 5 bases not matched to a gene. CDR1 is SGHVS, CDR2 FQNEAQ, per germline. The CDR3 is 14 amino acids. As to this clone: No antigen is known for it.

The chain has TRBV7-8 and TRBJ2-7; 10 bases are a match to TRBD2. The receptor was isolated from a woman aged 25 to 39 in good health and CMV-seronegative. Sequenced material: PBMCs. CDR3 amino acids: CASTLAGATYEQYF. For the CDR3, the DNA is TGTGCCAGCACCCTAGCGGGGGCAACCTACGAGCAGTACTTC.